Given below is one T cell receptor (beta chain) in context. The sample comes from a study of blood T cell repertoires in COVID-19. Study as a whole: The origin of the acute and convalescent COVID-19 samples was the United States, Italy and Spain. The analysed material was cDNA or gDNA that came from T cells, B-cell-depleted T cells, or PBMCs.

Trimming removed 7 bases from V and 2 bases from J, with 11 bases in between. The CDR3 extends over 13 amino acids. Germline CDR1 MNHEY, CDR2 SVGAGI. Per the original data handling: Scientists estimated how many nucleated cells there were by amplifying reference gene primers. Data came from immunoSEQ multiplex PCR; TCRdb stores just in-frame clones and leaves some out. V, J and clone size derive from that table, while D and trimming were established from the DNA sequence. The profile shows 130,000 to 150,000 clones, under 90% of them singletons. The source of this sequence is a human donor in a cohort sampled during active COVID-19. The chain is built from TRBV6-5 and TRBJ1-2, with D perhaps matching TRBD1 (5 bases). The sample consisted of peripheral blood. The CDR3 DNA follows: TGTGCCAGCAAGGAGGGGCCAAACTATGGCTACACCTTC. Protein: CASKEGPNYGYTF.